Reported below is one T cell receptor (beta chain). As handled by the study authors: By means of reference gene primer amplification, nucleated cell counts were estimated. Using immunoSEQ multiplex PCR, the repertoire was profiled, and TCRdb retains in-frame clones only, with some absent. D and trimming come from the DNA, and the V and J calls and clone size come from that table. The table lists tens of thousands of clones, approximately 87% of them singletons. Per the germline V gene, CDR1 is SGHRS and CDR2 is YFSETQ. This CDR3 contains 15 residues. Trimming removed 4 bases from V and 1 base from J, with 14 bases in between. The sample is drawn from a study of blood T cell repertoires in COVID-19. Study in general: Samples came from the United States, Italy and Spain, spanning acute and convalescent COVID-19.

The TCR sequence derives from a man between 70 and 80 years old with active COVID-19. Sequenced: peripheral blood. The chain carries TRBV5-1 and TRBJ1-1, with a weak D call TRBD1 (5 bases). The CDR3 DNA follows: TGCGCCAGCAGCCCTTACCGGGGGTCGAACACTGAAGCTTTCTTT. The encoded protein is CASSPYRGSNTEAFF.